Reported below is one TCR beta chain. Its specificity is unknown. The CDR3 spans 18 residues. The protocol was immunoSEQ multiplex PCR, while the TCRdb copy is restricted to in-frame clones and leaves out a portion. The top ten hold 5.5% to 6.5% of the sample, which has over 35,000 clones, around 83% seen once. With no exception, relapse followed autologous stem cell transplantation in all patients, and brentuximab vedotin exposure varied. The data were taken from a study of PD-1 blockade in classical Hodgkin lymphoma. Broader study findings: Newly diagnosed patients were said to have less baseline TCR diversity than healthy donors did. Those starting nivolumab under 1 year post-ASCT were excluded. Complete responders matched newly diagnosed patients in baseline diversity. Whereas CD4+ TCR diversity had risen significantly by C4D1, CD8+ TCR diversity had not.

This rearrangement joins TRBV21-1 to TRBJ2-7; the D segment call TRBD2 is taken from the table without a DNA check. TRBV21-1 is designated a pseudogene. This sequence was found in a human donor with classical Hodgkin lymphoma. The sequencing used peripheral blood mononuclear cells (PBMCs), collected before the second cycle of nivolumab. CDR3 amino acids: CASSKARLAGGPYYEQYF. In nucleotides, the CDR3 is TGTGCCAGCAGCAAAGCAAGGCTAGCGGGAGGGCCGTACTACGAGCAGTACTTC.